This record covers a single TCR beta chain. The specificity of this receptor is unknown. No clone much larger than this one lies a single base away; base qualities are absent. This sample is drawn from a study of blood T cell repertoires in COVID-19 (TCRdb year 2020). Context from the whole study: Samples covering the acute and convalescent phases of COVID-19 were provided by collaborators in the United States, Italy and Spain. Samples were obtained from the ongoing ImmuneRACE study (first 160 participants) and from 1,254 subjects provided by 6 global collaborators. The sample metadata nearly always contained a de-identified subject ID, COVID-19 status, age in years and sex. The prospective study material was composed of cDNA or gDNA derived from T cells, B-cell-depleted T cells, or PBMCs. Subjects who had been exposed to COVID-19, were actively infected with it, or had recovered from it provided the deeply sampled blood TCRbeta repertoires that made up the dataset. HLA class I and class II types, where available, came from metadata supplied by the sample provider rather than from assay-based typing. The repertoires were released in a freely available public database intended as a resource for research on the immune response to SARS-CoV-2. The investigation overall reported the following: How much clinical and demographic metadata was included differed by source and by participant, and the metadata was provided uncurated.

There are 14 amino acids in the CDR3, from cysteine to phenylalanine inclusive. Here the CDR3 DNA is all that survives: 42 bases in frame from base 1. The junction carries 20 bases between V and J, which are trimmed by 11 bases and 9 bases respectively. The CDR1 and CDR2 encoded by the germline V gene are MDHEN and SYDVKM. Participants in the prospective study were enrolled through a virtual design, were aged roughly 18 to 100 years, and lived in some 24 United States geographic areas. In the prospective study, cohorts were assigned on the basis of participant-reported clinical history obtained from a screening survey and a study questionnaire. Each participant in the prospective study had whole blood, serum and a nasopharyngeal or oropharyngeal swab collected by mobile phlebotomists. Additional blood draws and questionnaires over an approximately 2-month period could optionally be provided by prospective study participants. Blood samples from the prospective study were shipped frozen or at room temperature prior to DNA extraction.

The immunoSEQ Assay, a bias-controlled multiplex PCR, was used to amplify TCRbeta CDR3 regions from genomic DNA. The original pipeline was this. Within the assay, amplification of reference gene primers was used to estimate how many nucleated cells each sample contained. Sequence reads were collapsed and filtered to measure the absolute abundance of every unique TCRbeta CDR3 rearrangement. For each sample, productive Simpson clonality was calculated by taking the square root of Simpson's diversity index across productive rearrangements. TCRdb retrieved this table from immuneACCESS and kept in-frame rearrangements only. Not all clones are present; in checked studies, unresolved V genes account for under half, and no reason is known for the remainder. That table is the source of V, J and clone size, and D and trimming were worked out from the DNA. This sample lists hundreds of thousands of clones; around 90% were detected once. In total, the top ten clones hold over 3.5% of the sample.

The TCR was taken from a woman in her late teens or twenties with acute COVID-19. Sequencing used PBMCs or T cells enriched from blood (not recorded which). The V and J genes are TRBV28 and TRBJ1-6, with the D gene too uncertain to name. The CDR3 loop reads CAPQGGLMGSPLHF. The sequence in DNA is TGTGCCCCCCAAGGTGGACTGATGGGTTCACCCCTCCACTTT.